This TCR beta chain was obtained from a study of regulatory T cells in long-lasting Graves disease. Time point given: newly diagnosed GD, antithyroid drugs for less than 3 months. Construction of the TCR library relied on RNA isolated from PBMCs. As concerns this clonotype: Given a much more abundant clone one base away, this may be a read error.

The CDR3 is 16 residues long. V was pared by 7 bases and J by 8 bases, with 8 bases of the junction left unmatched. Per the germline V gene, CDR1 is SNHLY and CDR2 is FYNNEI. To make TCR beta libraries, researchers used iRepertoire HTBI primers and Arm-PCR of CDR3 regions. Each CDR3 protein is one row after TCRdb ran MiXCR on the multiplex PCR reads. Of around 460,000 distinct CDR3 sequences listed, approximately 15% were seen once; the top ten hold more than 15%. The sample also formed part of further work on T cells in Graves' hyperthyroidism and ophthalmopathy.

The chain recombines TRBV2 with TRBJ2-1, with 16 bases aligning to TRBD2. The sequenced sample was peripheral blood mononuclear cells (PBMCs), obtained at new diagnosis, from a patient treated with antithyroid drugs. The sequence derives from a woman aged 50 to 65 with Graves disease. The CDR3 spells CASTGTSGRAWDEQFF. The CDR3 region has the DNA TGTGCCAGCACGGGGACTAGCGGGAGGGCCTGGGATGAGCAGTTCTTC. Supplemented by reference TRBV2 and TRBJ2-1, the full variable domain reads EPEVTQTPSHQVTQMGQEVILRCVPISNHLYFYWYRQILGQKVEFLVSFYNNEISEKSEIFDDQFSVERPDGSNFTLKIRSTKLEDSAMYFCASTGTSGRAWDEQFFGPGTRLTVL.